One sample yielded the 32 T cell receptor beta chains listed below, sequenced in a study of cytomegalovirus exposure and HLA in healthy donors. A multiplex PCR was run with 60 Vbeta primers and 13 Jbeta primers. Data came from immunoSEQ multiplex PCR; TCRdb stores just in-frame clones and leaves some out. The profile shows under 200,000 clones, more than 70% of them singletons. The sequenced sample was PBMCs. The receptors come from a boy between 2 and 15 years old in good health and CMV-seronegative.

The genes are TRBV7-9 and TRBJ2-7; tentatively, D is TRBD1 (5 bases). V gave up 9 bases and J gave up 5 bases, with 14 bases separating them. The CDR3 has 12 amino acids. Germline V gene data show CDR1 as SEHNR and CDR2 as FQNEAQ (reference sequence). The CDR3 nucleotides read TGTGCCAGTTCCCCTGGGGCGAACGAGCAGTACTTC. Its protein product is CASSPGANEQYF.

The J gene is TRBJ2-1, the V gene TRBV4-1, with D possibly being TRBD2 (6 bases). The V gene lost 1 base and the J gene lost 4 bases, with 14 bases spanning the gap. CDR3 length equals 16 residues. CDR1 and CDR2 (germline): MGHRA, YSYEKL. CDR3 nucleotide sequence: TGCGCCAGCAGCCAAGCAGCGGGTTTTGGTTACAATGAGCAGTTCTTC. Translated, it gives CASSQAAGFGYNEQFF.

The J gene is TRBJ1-6, the V gene TRBV25-1; 9 bases align to TRBD1. The length of the CDR3 is 14 residues. The junction had 10 bases not matched to a gene; V was cut back by 10 bases and J by 9 bases. The germline CDR1 and CDR2 sequences are MGHDK and SYGVNS. The CDR3 loop reads CATSDRGGGSPLHF. The CDR3 bases are TGTGCCACCTCGGACAGGGGAGGAGGTTCACCCCTCCACTTT.

The chain uses TRBV7-9 and TRBJ2-7; 8 positions match TRBD1. Trimming cost V 4 bases and J 4 bases; bases outside gene matches: 6. CDR1 SEHNR and CDR2 FQNEAQ come from the germline V gene (reference sequence). The CDR3 covers 14 residues. CDR3 in DNA: TGTGCCAGCAGCTCAGGACAGGGCAGGTACGAGCAGTACTTC. Its protein is CASSSGQGRYEQYF.

The rearrangement joins TRBV7-9 to TRBJ2-1; 12 nucleotides agree with TRBD1. V dropped 2 bases and J dropped 11; count of bases not matched to a gene: 7. Germline CDR1 is SEHNR and CDR2 is FQNEAQ (reference sequence). The CDR3 is made up of 15 amino acids. CDR3 protein: CASSLTGTGGGQQFF. CDR3 sequence (DNA): TGTGCCAGCAGCTTAACCGGGACAGGGGGCGGTCAGCAGTTCTTC. The full variable domain, completed using reference TRBV7-9 and TRBJ2-1, is DTGVSQNPRHKITKRGQNVTFRCDPISEHNRLYWYRQTLGQGPEFLTYFQNEAQLEKSRLLSDRFSAERPKGSFSTLEIQRTEQGDSAMYLCASSLTGTGGGQQFFGPGTRLTVL.

Concerning this clone itself: Mismatch with germline at one junction end may stem from a read error. This chain uses TRBV7-9 with TRBJ1-1, with D maybe TRBD1 (5 bases). CDR1 and CDR2 (germline): SEHNR, FQNEAQ (reference sequence). This CDR3 comprises 13 residues. CDR3 DNA sequence: TGTTCCAGCAGCTTAGTACCGGGGGGTGCCGCTTTCTTT. Translated, it gives CSSSLVPGGAAFF. Full variable domain (missing parts from reference TRBV7-9 and TRBJ1-1): DTGVSQNPRHKITKRGQNVTFRCDPISEHNRLYWYRQTLGQGPEFLTYFQNEAQLEKSRLLSDRFSAERPKGSFSTLEIQRTEQGDSAMYLCSSSLVPGGAAFFGQGTRLTVV.

The chain recombines TRBV19 with TRBJ2-6; TRBD2 aligns across 14 bases. Germline lookup yields CDR1 LNHDA and CDR2 SQIVND (reference sequence). This CDR3 has 17 amino acids. Trimming at V came to 5 bases and at J to 4 bases, leaving 4 bases not matched to a gene. The CDR3, as DNA: TGTGCCAGTAGTCGGGGACTAGCGGGAGCAGGGGCCAACGTCCTGACTTTC. Translation gives CASSRGLAGAGANVLTF.

This chain links TRBV14 with TRBJ2-2; 9 nucleotides agree with TRBD1. Germline V gene sequence: CDR1 SGHDN, CDR2 FVKESK. The ends lost 6 bases at V and 7 bases at J; junction bases unmatched: 12. The CDR3 is 16 amino acids. For the CDR3, the DNA is TGTGCCAGCAGTCGGACAGGGGTCAGAAGAAGCGGGGAGCTGTTTTTT. It translates to CASSRTGVRRSGELFF.

This chain connects TRBV11-3 to TRBJ2-5; 8 nucleotides match TRBD2. CDR1 and CDR2 from the germline V gene are SGHNT and YENEEA. After removal of 0 bases from V and 11 bases from J, the junction contained 5 bases not matched to a gene. The CDR3 loop spans 13 amino acids. CDR3 sequence: CASSLDPGGEQYF. The CDR3 bases are TGTGCCAGCAGCTTAGACCCGGGAGGGGAGCAGTACTTC.

The CDR3 region is CASSSTGVNYGYTF. The CDR3, as DNA: TGCGCCAGCAGCAGTACAGGGGTCAACTATGGCTACACCTTC. The chain has TRBV5-1 and TRBJ1-2; the match to TRBD1 covers 7 bases. In germline, CDR1 is SGHRS, CDR2 YFSETQ. There are 14 residues in the CDR3. J gave up 2 bases and V 4 bases, and 5 bases lay outside the gene matches.

This clone was seen only once. The rearrangement links TRBV2 to TRBJ2-7; 9 bases align to TRBD2. Per germline, CDR1 SNHLY and CDR2 FYNNEI. V shed 6 bases, J shed 4 bases, and the junction held 13 bases outside the gene matches. The CDR3 consists of 16 residues. This CDR3 is CASRIGFSGSGYEQYF. CDR3 nucleotide sequence: TGTGCCAGCAGGATTGGGTTTAGCGGGAGTGGGTACGAGCAGTACTTC.

This clone turned up a few times. The chain has TRBV4-1 and TRBJ2-7; tentative D call: TRBD2 (5 bases). The CDR3 totals 13 residues. V lost 4 bases and J lost 1, with 8 bases in between. CDR1 is MGHRA, CDR2 YSYEKL, per germline. DNA for the CDR3: TGCGCCAGCAGCCGAAGCGGTTCCTACGAGCAGTACTTC. Translation: CASSRSGSYEQYF.

The J gene is TRBJ2-7, the V gene TRBV7-9; TRBD1 matches 7 bases. From germline, CDR1 is SEHNR and CDR2 FQNEAQ (reference sequence). The CDR3 loop spans 13 amino acids. The trim removed 5 bases at V and 2 bases at J, leaving 3 bases unmatched. The chain's CDR3 is CASSQGQPYEQYF. CDR3 bases: TGTGCCAGCAGCCAGGGACAGCCCTACGAGCAGTACTTC. The complete variable domain, with remaining parts taken from reference TRBV7-9 and TRBJ2-7, reads DTGVSQNPRHKITKRGQNVTFRCDPISEHNRLYWYRQTLGQGPEFLTYFQNEAQLEKSRLLSDRFSAERPKGSFSTLEIQRTEQGDSAMYLCASSQGQPYEQYFGPGTRLTVT.

This clone was counted only a few times. The rearrangement joins TRBV6-1 to TRBJ1-4; 10 bases agree with TRBD1. Per germline, CDR1 MNHNS and CDR2 SASEGT. This CDR3 comprises 14 residues. The V segment lost 6 bases and the J segment 8 bases; nucleotides outside the gene matches: 6. The CDR3 sequence: CASRPGQGKEKLFF. In nucleotides, the CDR3 is TGTGCCAGCAGGCCGGGACAGGGGAAAGAAAAACTGTTTTTT.

The chain employs TRBV27 and TRBJ2-5, with TRBD2 matching over 7 bases. This CDR3 is built from 16 residues. Germline values: CDR1 MNHEY, CDR2 SMNVEV (reference sequence). J was trimmed by 2 bases and V by 5 bases; bases with no gene match: 11. The CDR3 region has the DNA TGTGCCAGCAGTCGGACACAGCCGGGAGGTCAAGAGACCCAGTACTTC. Its protein product is CASSRTQPGGQETQYF.

The gene calls are TRBV27 and TRBJ2-5, with 11 bases matching TRBD2. The J call may be wrong; the DNA end is better matched by TRBJ2-7. This CDR3 has 15 amino acids. Looked up from germline, CDR1 is MNHEY and CDR2 is SMNVEV (reference sequence). DNA of the CDR3: TGTGCCAGCAGTTCGGGGACTAGCGGAGCCTACGAGCAGTACTTC. The encoded protein is CASSSGTSGAYEQYF.

This chain joins TRBV15 and TRBJ2-3, with TRBD1 matching 8 bases. The V gene's germline CDR1 is LNHNV and CDR2 YYDKDF (reference sequence). The CDR3 length is 15 residues. Trimming cost V 5 bases and J 3 bases; bases outside gene matches: 7. Written as DNA, the CDR3 is TGTGCCACCAGCGGTCGACAGGGGTGGACAGATACGCAGTATTTT. Protein product: CATSGRQGWTDTQYF.

V and J are TRBV10-3 and TRBJ2-2; the D is unclear. CDR1 and CDR2 (germline): ENHRY, SYGVKD. The V gene lost 6 bases and the J gene lost 0 bases, with 8 bases spanning the gap. This CDR3 spans 14 amino acids. This CDR3 is CAIRPAANTGELFF. CDR3 bases: TGTGCCATCAGACCCGCGGCGAACACCGGGGAGCTGTTTTTT.

The chain links TRBV5-1 to TRBJ2-3, with TRBD1 matching 7 bases. V trimming: 0 bases; J trimming: 3 bases; junction bases outside the gene matches: 7. The CDR3 consists of 16 residues. The germline V gene encodes CDR1 SGHRS and CDR2 YFSETQ. This CDR3 reads CASSLEGRQGTDTQYF. The CDR3 coding sequence is TGCGCCAGCAGCTTGGAGGGGCGACAGGGAACAGATACGCAGTATTTT. The full variable domain, in which reference TRBV5-1 and TRBJ2-3 provide the parts outside the CDR3, is KAGVTQTPRYLIKTRGQQVTLSCSPISGHRSVSWYQQTPGQGLQFLFEYFSETQRNKGNFPGRFSGRQFSNSRSEMNVSTLELGDSALYLCASSLEGRQGTDTQYFGPGTRLTVL.

The J gene is TRBJ2-2, the V gene TRBV6-4; no firm D call. Germline CDR1 MRHNA, CDR2 SNTAGT. The CDR3 has 16 residues. The germline V and J ends were trimmed by 7 bases and 0 bases, with 15 bases remaining between them. CDR3 amino acids: CASIGAVRSNTGELFF. The CDR3 nucleotides are TGTGCCAGCATAGGAGCAGTTAGGTCGAACACCGGGGAGCTGTTTTTT.

This clone was detected once. The rearrangement uses TRBV6-5 and TRBJ2-1; 12 bases are a match to TRBD2. The ends lost 6 bases at V and 4 bases at J; junction bases unmatched: 4. The CDR3 is 15 amino acids. The germline V gene encodes CDR1 MNHEY and CDR2 SVGAGI. CDR3 nucleotides: TGTGCCAGCAGCCGACTAGCGGGAGAATACAATGAGCAGTTCTTC. Its protein product is CASSRLAGEYNEQFF.

The chain carries TRBV2 and TRBJ1-4, with 8 bases matching TRBD1. CDR3 length: 14 residues. CDR1 and CDR2 from the germline V gene are SNHLY and FYNNEI. V gave up 5 bases and J gave up 7 bases; unmatched junction bases: 6. The CDR3: CASSKQGAGEKLFF. In nucleotides, the CDR3 is TGTGCCAGCAGTAAGCAGGGGGCGGGTGAAAAACTGTTTTTT.

The chain employs TRBV29-1 and TRBJ2-3; TRBD2 might be the D (5 bases). Germline CDR1 is SQVTM and CDR2 is ANQGSEA. The V end lost 3 bases, the J end lost 1 base, and 11 bases lay between the germline ends. The CDR3 sequence is 14 residues long. In nucleotides, the CDR3 is TGCAGCGTTGACCCGGGGAGAGGCACAGATACGCAGTATTTT. The encoded protein is CSVDPGRGTDTQYF.

The rearrangement joins TRBV13 to TRBJ2-2, with 10 nucleotides matching TRBD1. Germline V lookup: CDR1 PRHDT, CDR2 FYEKMQ (reference sequence). The trim removed 3 bases at V and 5 bases at J, leaving 3 bases unmatched. The CDR3 is made up of 15 amino acids. CDR3 sequence: CASSFGTGETGELFF. The CDR3 nucleotides read TGTGCCAGCAGCTTCGGGACAGGGGAAACCGGGGAGCTGTTTTTT.

The chain combines TRBV7-8 with TRBJ2-7; D is uncertain. V was pared by 8 bases and J by 3 bases, with 14 bases between. The CDR3 is 13 residues long. Germline V gene data show CDR1 as SGHVS and CDR2 as FQNEAQ. The CDR3 sequence is CASGSTVNYEQYF. DNA for the CDR3: TGTGCCAGCGGTTCAACAGTCAACTACGAGCAGTACTTC.

This sequence joins TRBV19 and TRBJ1-5; D is possibly TRBD1 (6 bases). V shed 3 bases and J shed 1 base, with 13 bases lying between them. The CDR3 has 16 amino acids. CDR1 and CDR2 from the germline V gene are LNHDA and SQIVND (reference sequence). The CDR3 reads CASSILGGLSNQPQHF. The CDR3 DNA sequence: TGTGCCAGTAGTATTCTTGGGGGCTTAAGCAATCAGCCCCAGCATTTT.

The chain couples TRBV9 to TRBJ2-6; D gene uncertain. Trimming cost V 3 bases and J 2 bases, with 9 bases left between them. The CDR3 has 15 amino acids. Germline CDR1 and CDR2: SGDLS and YYNGEE. Here the CDR3 reads CASSDYWAGANVLTF. The CDR3, as DNA: TGTGCCAGCAGCGACTATTGGGCTGGGGCCAACGTCCTGACTTTC.

The rearrangement links TRBV27 to TRBJ2-7; 7 bases are shared with TRBD2. V was pared by 3 bases and J by 7 bases, with 6 bases of the junction left unmatched. Germline lookup yields CDR1 MNHEY and CDR2 SMNVEV (reference sequence). The CDR3 totals 13 residues. The CDR3 here is CASSFWGGGEQYF. DNA of the CDR3: TGTGCCAGCAGTTTCTGGGGGGGTGGTGAGCAGTACTTC.

V and J are TRBV12-5 and TRBJ1-5, with no clear D. V shed 1 base and J shed 1 base, with 8 bases lying between them. The germline V gene encodes CDR1 LGHNT and CDR2 FRNRAP. This CDR3 spans 15 amino acids. This CDR3 is CASGLGETSNQPQHF. As DNA, the CDR3 is TGTGCTAGTGGTTTGGGGGAGACGAGCAATCAGCCCCAGCATTTT.

The rearrangement uses TRBV4-1 and TRBJ2-2, with 8 bases aligning to TRBD1. V lost 3 bases to trimming and J lost 1 base; unmatched junction nucleotides: 4. This CDR3 spans 16 amino acids. Per the germline V gene, CDR1 is MGHRA and CDR2 is YSYEKL. The CDR3 DNA reads TGCGCCAGCAGCCAGGGAGACAGGGGGAACACCGGGGAGCTGTTTTTT. Protein: CASSQGDRGNTGELFF.

V and J are TRBV18 and TRBJ2-7, with 9 bases matching TRBD1. CDR1 is KGHSH and CDR2 is LQKENI in the germline V gene. The CDR3 totals 15 residues. After removal of 6 bases from V and 2 bases from J, the junction contained 8 bases not matched to a gene. DNA of the CDR3: TGTGCCAGCTCTTCTCCGGGACAGGGTACCTACGAGCAGTACTTC. This codes for CASSSPGQGTYEQYF.

J is TRBJ2-7 and V is TRBV27; 10 bases match TRBD1. V gave up 1 base and J gave up 3 bases; unmatched junction bases: 3. The CDR3 is 15 residues long. CDR1 MNHEY and CDR2 SMNVEV come from the germline V gene (reference sequence). The CDR3 DNA reads as TGTGCCAGCAGTTTATTGGGACAGGGGCACTACGAGCAGTACTTC. Encoded protein: CASSLLGQGHYEQYF.